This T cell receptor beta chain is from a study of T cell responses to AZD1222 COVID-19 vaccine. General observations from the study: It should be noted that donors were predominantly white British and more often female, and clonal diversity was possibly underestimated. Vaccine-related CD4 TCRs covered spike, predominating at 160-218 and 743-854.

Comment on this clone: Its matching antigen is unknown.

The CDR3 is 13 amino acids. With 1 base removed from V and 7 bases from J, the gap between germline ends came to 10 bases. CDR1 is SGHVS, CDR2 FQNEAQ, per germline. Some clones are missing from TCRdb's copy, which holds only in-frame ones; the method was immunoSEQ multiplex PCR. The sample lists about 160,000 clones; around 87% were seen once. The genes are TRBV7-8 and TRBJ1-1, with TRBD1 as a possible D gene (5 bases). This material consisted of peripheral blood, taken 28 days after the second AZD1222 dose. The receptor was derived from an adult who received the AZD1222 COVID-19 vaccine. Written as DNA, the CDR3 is TGTGCCAGCAGCTTAGTAGGGGCGGGTGAAGCTTTCTTT. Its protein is CASSLVGAGEAFF.